The 16 T cell receptor beta chains reported below all come from one sample, sequenced in a study of post-analysis software for immune sequencing data. Whole-study findings and limits: Higher frequency in patients than in controls was seen for a handful of TRBV segments, with TRBV5-6, TRBV5-1 and TRBV20-1 among them.

The antigens for these receptors are not known. The library was made from cDNA and included unique molecular identifiers. Via MiXCR, TCRdb re-called the PCR reads, giving one row per CDR3 protein. The repertoire holds fewer than 850,000 distinct CDR3 sequences, with 25% to 30% as singletons. Sequencing was carried out using blood. The receptors here all came from a girl aged 5-17 years with multiple sclerosis.

The chain has TRBV10-3 and TRBJ2-1, with D maybe TRBD2 (5 bases). This CDR3 is 14 amino acids long. In germline, CDR1 is ENHRY, CDR2 SYGVKD. The ends were cut back, 8 bases at V and 7 bases at J, with 18 bases in the middle. DNA for the CDR3: TGTGCCATCCGGAGCGGAGAGTTAAGGAATGAGCAGTTCTTC. The encoded protein is CAIRSGELRNEQFF.

J is TRBJ1-6 and V is TRBV28; D gene uncertain. The CDR3 loop spans 15 amino acids. Trimming pared 6 bases from V and 5 bases from J, leaving 14 bases between. The germline gives CDR1 MDHEN, CDR2 SYDVKM. The CDR3 nucleotides read TGTGCCAGCAGCCTTATAAGACTCCATAATTCACCCCTCCACTTT. This codes for CASSLIRLHNSPLHF.

This clonotype was seen a few times. The rearrangement links TRBV20-1 to TRBJ1-2, with D possibly TRBD1 on 5 matching bases. With 1 base removed from V and 7 bases from J, the gap between germline ends came to 13 bases. CDR1 and CDR2 (germline): DFQATT, SNEGSKA (reference sequence). The CDR3 spans 13 residues. The CDR3 sequence is CSARGPPRGGYTF. The CDR3 nucleotides read TGCAGTGCTAGAGGTCCGCCTAGGGGTGGCTACACCTTC.

The rearrangement joins TRBV28 to TRBJ1-4; D uncertain. The CDR3 is 16 residues long. Germline V gene lookup returns CDR1 MDHEN and CDR2 SYDVKM. Between the trimmed V and J ends, which lost 1 base and 7 bases, there was a span of 16 bases. This CDR3 is CASSLLGTTGGEKLFF. Written as DNA, the CDR3 is TGTGCCAGCAGTTTATTAGGTACCACGGGTGGTGAAAAACTGTTTTTT.

The table lists this clonotype with many counts. DNA of the CDR3: TGTGCCAGCAGCTTAGCCTCCAGAGGAGAGACCCAGTACTTC. Translation: CASSLASRGETQYF. The chain uses TRBV7-9 and TRBJ2-5; D is ambiguous. Germline-derived CDR1 and CDR2 are SEHNR and FQNEAQ (reference sequence). The V and J ends lost 0 bases and 4 bases respectively, with 9 bases between them. The length of the CDR3 is 14 residues.

For this clonotype: This may stem from a read error, because a much larger clone lies one nucleotide away. This chain uses TRBV6-5 with TRBJ2-6, with a weak D call TRBD1 (5 bases). The CDR3 sequence is 17 residues long. CDR1 and CDR2 from the germline V gene are MNHEY and SVGAGI. As DNA, the CDR3 is TGTGCCAGCAGTTACTCGATGCAGGGCGCTGGGGCCGACGTCCTGACTTTC. Protein: CASSYSMQGAGADVLTF.

The V call is TRBV25-1, the J call TRBJ2-3; D is perhaps TRBD2 (6 bases). This CDR3 contains 15 residues. Trimming cost V 6 bases and J 7 bases, with 20 bases left between them. Germline V gives CDR1 MGHDK, CDR2 SYGVNS. The DNA for the CDR3 is TGTGCCAGCAGGATCGACATGGGGGGAGTGAATACGCAGTATTTT. Protein sequence: CASRIDMGGVNTQYF. The whole variable domain, remainder taken from reference TRBV25-1 and TRBJ2-3, is EADIYQTPRYLVIGTGKKITLECSQTMGHDKMYWYQQDPGMELHLIHYSYGVNSTEKGDLSSESTVSRIRTEHFPLTLESARPSHTSQYLCASRIDMGGVNTQYFGPGTRLTVL.

This clonotype has at least ten counts. The gene calls are TRBV5-1 and TRBJ2-1, with TRBD1 matching 8 bases. The V gene end was trimmed by 7 bases and the J gene end by 5 bases; junction bases not matched to a gene: 11. Germline loops: CDR1 SGHRS, CDR2 YFSETQ. CDR3 length: 15 residues. The CDR3 region is CASAELGQGDNEQFF. Here the CDR3 DNA reads TGCGCCAGCGCCGAGTTAGGACAGGGCGACAATGAGCAGTTCTTC.

The V gene is TRBV12-3 or TRBV12-4, the J gene TRBJ2-7, with D perhaps matching TRBD2 (5 bases). The CDR3 covers 16 residues. Trimming cost V 6 bases and J 4 bases, with 22 bases left between them. The chain's CDR3 is CASSSHGVGVRYEQYF. In nucleotides, the CDR3 is TGTGCCAGCAGCTCCCACGGGGTCGGGGTTAGGTACGAGCAGTACTTC.

The chain has TRBV20-1 and TRBJ1-5; possibly TRBD1 for D (6 bases). V was shortened by 5 bases and J by 1 base, with 15 bases between the two germline ends. This CDR3 contains 15 residues. Germline V CDR1 and CDR2: DFQATT, SNEGSKA (reference sequence). Written as DNA, the CDR3 is TGCAGTGCTGCGGGACACTTAGGAAGCAATCAGCCCCAGCATTTT. Amino acid sequence: CSAAGHLGSNQPQHF.

This clonotype has more than one count but fewer than ten. The chain combines TRBV6-6 with TRBJ2-3; 9 nucleotides match TRBD1. The CDR3 is made up of 15 amino acids. Germline CDR1 is MNHNY and CDR2 is SVGAGI (reference sequence). The V segment lost 4 bases and the J segment 6 bases; nucleotides outside the gene matches: 8. CDR3 bases: TGTGCCAGCAGTTCGTTCACAGGGGGCATGGATACGCAGTATTTT. As protein: CASSSFTGGMDTQYF.

The chain uses TRBV11-2 and TRBJ2-1; 10 bases fit TRBD2. This CDR3 is built from 20 residues. Germline CDR1 and CDR2: SGHAT and FQNNGV. V was pared by 5 bases and J by 1 base, with 17 bases of the junction left unmatched. The CDR3 sequence is CASSLQRGLAGDPSYNEQFF. In DNA form, the CDR3 reads TGTGCCAGCAGCCTTCAAAGGGGGCTAGCGGGAGATCCATCCTACAATGAGCAGTTCTTC.

The table lists this clonotype with many counts. Mismatch with germline at one junction end may stem from a read error. The chain combines TRBV20-1 with TRBJ2-1; 8 bases match TRBD2. Germline CDR1 is DFQATT and CDR2 is SNEGSKA (reference sequence). The CDR3 is 12 amino acids. The CDR3 coding sequence is TGCAGTGCTGGAGAGCGGGAGTCGGAGCAGTTCTTC. Its protein product is CSAGERESEQFF.

This clonotype was detected a few times. The J gene is TRBJ1-2, the V gene TRBV24-1, with 8 bases lining up with TRBD1. Germline V gene data show CDR1 as KGHDR and CDR2 as SFDVKD. This CDR3 spans 13 amino acids. V lost 5 bases and J lost 4; bases outside the gene matches: 2. The CDR3 DNA reads as TGTGCCACCAGTGGAGGGACAGGCTATGGCTACACCTTC. As protein: CATSGGTGYGYTF.

This clonotype was seen only a few times. The CDR3, as DNA: TGTGCCAGCAGTGTTGAGACAGGGGGCAATCAGCCCCAGCATTTT. It encodes CASSVETGGNQPQHF. The V call is TRBV2, the J call TRBJ1-5, with TRBD1 identical over 8 bases. Trimming at V came to 4 bases and at J to 2 bases, leaving 4 bases not matched to a gene. In germline, CDR1 is SNHLY, CDR2 FYNNEI. This CDR3 is built from 15 residues.

V and J are TRBV11-2 and TRBJ1-1; a possible D gene is TRBD1 (5 bases). The V gene's germline CDR1 is SGHAT and CDR2 FQNNGV. This CDR3 is built from 16 residues. Deletions cut 1 base from V and 0 bases from J, with 12 bases between. Here the CDR3 reads CASSLGGGGMNTEAFF. The CDR3 nucleotides are TGTGCCAGCAGCTTAGGGGGTGGGGGGATGAACACTGAAGCTTTCTTT. Full variable domain (remainder filled in from reference TRBV11-2 and TRBJ1-1): EAGVAQSPRYKIIEKRQSVAFWCNPISGHATLYWYQQILGQGPKLLIQFQNNGVVDDSQLPKDRFSAERLKGVDSTLKIQPAKLEDSAVYLCASSLGGGGMNTEAFFGQGTRLTVV.